This T cell receptor beta chain appears in the sequencing data of a study of T cells in women clearing cervical HPV infection. Study as a whole: Case blood was drawn a median 149 days after lesion detection. Only a few women had HLA typing results available. Study results and limitations: TRBV6-7 relative abundance averaged approximately 0.1% in cases and around 0.17% in controls.

The repertoire was sequenced with immunoSEQ multiplex PCR; TCRdb's copy has only in-frame clones and lacks some. The sample features about 23,000 clones, with 20% to 25% in its top ten. The germline V gene encodes CDR1 LNHDA and CDR2 SQIVND (reference sequence). The CDR3 loop spans 15 amino acids. V was trimmed by 3 bases and J by 4 bases, leaving 13 bases between them. About this clone itself: Antigen specificity is unknown. The read ends 3 residues shy of where the CDR3 ends; the end is completed using the germline J gene.

All participants had a single incident cervical HPV16 infection, and prevalent HPV16 infections were excluded. Sequenced input: blood buffy coat. This TCR came from a woman aged 18 to 75 with a cervical HPV16 infection that either progressed to CIN3+ or cleared (not recorded which). This sequence joins TRBV19 and TRBJ2-1; a weak D match, TRBD1 (6 bases). The CDR3: CASSMSMGTYNEQFF. The DNA read from the CDR3 is TGTGCCAGTAGTATGTCGATGGGGACATACAATGAG.